Following are 28 T cell receptor beta chains from one sample sequenced in a study of blood T cell repertoires in COVID-19. Assay: immunoSEQ multiplex PCR; the TCRdb copy retains only in-frame clones and omits some. This sample carries under 75,000 clones, about 91% of them seen once, and the ten largest clones take 4.5% to 5.5%. Sequenced material: peripheral blood. Receptor source: a man aged 50-59 years with active COVID-19.

The rearrangement joins TRBV7-2 to TRBJ2-3; perhaps TRBD1 as D (6 bases). The CDR3 extends over 15 amino acids. The germline V and J ends were trimmed by 8 bases and 0 bases, with 15 bases remaining between them. Germline CDR1 reads SGHTA; CDR2 reads FQGNSA. The CDR3: CASGRGSTSTDTQYF. DNA for the CDR3: TGTGCCAGCGGCAGGGGATCTACTAGCACAGATACGCAGTATTTT. Filled out from reference TRBV7-2 and TRBJ2-3, the complete variable domain reads GAGVSQSPSNKVTEKGKDVELRCDPISGHTALYWYRQSLGQGLEFLIYFQGNSAPDKSGLPSDRFSAERTGGSVSTLTIQRTQQEDSAVYLCASGRGSTSTDTQYFGPGTRLTVL.

The genes are TRBV5-4 and TRBJ2-1; tentative D call: TRBD1 (6 bases). Trimming removed 4 bases from V and 5 bases from J, with 16 bases in between. Looked up from germline, CDR1 is SGHNT and CDR2 is YYREEE (reference sequence). The CDR3 extends over 15 amino acids. DNA of the CDR3: TGTGCCAGCAGCGGGGGTTGGGGGCGCGACAATGAGCAGTTCTTC. This sequence encodes CASSGGWGRDNEQFF.

The V and J genes are TRBV6-5 and TRBJ2-3; 13 bases match TRBD2. Germline V lookup: CDR1 MNHEY, CDR2 SVGAGI. V shed 5 bases, J shed 6 bases, and the junction held 5 bases outside the gene matches. The CDR3 sequence is 15 residues long. Here the CDR3 DNA reads TGTGCCAGCAGTCCGGGACTAGCGGGGCGCGATACGCAGTATTTT. Its protein is CASSPGLAGRDTQYF.

The chain uses TRBV2 and TRBJ2-5, with TRBD1 matching 8 bases. This CDR3 comprises 13 residues. CDR1 and CDR2 (germline): SNHLY, FYNNEI. V shed 8 bases and J 5 bases; nucleotides not matched to a gene: 7. The CDR3 sequence is CASWTGSSETQYF. CDR3 DNA: TGTGCCAGCTGGACAGGGTCCAGCGAGACCCAGTACTTC.

This chain joins TRBV3-1 (or the pseudogene TRBV3-2) and TRBJ2-5, with 11 bases aligning to TRBD2. The J segment lost 3 bases and the V segment lost 4 bases, leaving 10 bases of the junction unmatched. Germline CDR1 and CDR2: LGHDT and YNNKEL (reference sequence). CDR3 length equals 17 residues. This CDR3 is CASSRLTSGEVEETQYF. CDR3 bases: TGTGCCAGCAGCCGCCTGACTAGCGGGGAGGTGGAAGAGACCCAGTACTTC.

The V and J genes are TRBV14 and TRBJ2-1, with D possibly matching TRBD2 (5 bases). From germline, CDR1 is SGHDN and CDR2 FVKESK. The CDR3 spans 15 residues. V gave up 1 base and J gave up 1 base, with 8 bases separating them. The CDR3, as DNA: TGTGCCAGCAGCCAAGGGTCGGGATCCTACAATGAGCAGTTCTTC. It translates to CASSQGSGSYNEQFF.

This sequence joins TRBV28 and TRBJ1-3; D not resolved. Looked up from germline, CDR1 is MDHEN and CDR2 is SYDVKM. The V end was cut by 5 bases, the J end by 0 bases, with 11 bases between. The CDR3 sequence is 15 residues long. CDR3 bases: TGTGCCAGCAGTCCCAGGTGGGCCTCTGGAAACACCATATATTTT. Amino acid sequence: CASSPRWASGNTIYF.

A remark on this clone: Other DNA sequences in this specimen translate into the identical CDR3. Here the CDR3 DNA reads TGCGCCAGCAGCTTGGGGCGGGGTGGCACAGATACGCAGTATTTT. This gives the protein CASSLGRGGTDTQYF. This rearrangement joins TRBV5-1 to TRBJ2-3; D may be TRBD2 (6 bases). V dropped 0 bases and J dropped 1 base, with 9 bases sitting between them. The CDR3 contains 15 residues. Germline CDR1 reads SGHRS; CDR2 reads YFSETQ.

V and J are TRBV21-1 and TRBJ2-1; the table assigns TRBD1, which was not confirmed against the DNA. TRBV21-1 counts as a pseudogene. This CDR3 has 19 residues. Here the CDR3 DNA reads TGTGCCAGCAGCAAGCGCCCTTTGACAGGGGGTAGCTCCTACAATGAGCAGTTCTTC. Its translation is CASSKRPLTGGSSYNEQFF.

The V gene is TRBV18, the J gene TRBJ2-7; 9 nucleotides agree with TRBD1. CDR1 KGHSH and CDR2 LQKENI come from the germline V gene. After removal of 4 bases from V and 5 bases from J, the junction contained 15 bases not matched to a gene. The CDR3 is 17 residues long. The CDR3 sequence: CASSRSTGGGIPNEQYF. CDR3 coding DNA: TGTGCCAGCTCACGATCGACAGGGGGTGGAATTCCCAACGAGCAGTACTTC.

V gene TRBV5-6 combines with J gene TRBJ2-5; 10 nucleotides align to TRBD2. From germline, CDR1 is SGHDT and CDR2 YYEEEE. The CDR3 runs to 17 residues. With V trimmed by 4 bases and J by 1 base, 10 bases remained unmatched. The DNA for the CDR3 is TGTGCCAGCAGCGGACTAGCGGAATACACAGCCCAAGAGACCCAGTACTTC. This sequence encodes CASSGLAEYTAQETQYF.

The chain employs TRBV5-5 and TRBJ1-5, with D possibly being TRBD1 (5 bases). The CDR3 has 15 amino acids. Trimming cost V 0 bases and J 1 base, with 8 bases left between them. From germline, CDR1 is SGHKS and CDR2 YYEKEE (reference sequence). CDR3 coding DNA: TGTGCCAGCAGCTTGGCGGGGGGGAGCAATCAGCCCCAGCATTTT. It is translated as CASSLAGGSNQPQHF.

The rearrangement links TRBV27 to TRBJ2-3; D remains ambiguous. Looked up from germline, CDR1 is MNHEY and CDR2 is SMNVEV (reference sequence). The germline V and J ends were trimmed by 3 bases and 0 bases, with 10 bases remaining between them. This CDR3 has 15 amino acids. Here the CDR3 reads CASSFTRSSTDTQYF. The CDR3 bases are TGTGCCAGCAGTTTTACGCGTTCTAGCACAGATACGCAGTATTTT.

In this sample, this clone turned up once. V and J are TRBV7-9 and TRBJ2-1, with a weak D call TRBD2 (5 bases). V dropped 11 bases and J dropped 6 bases, with 11 bases sitting between them. Germline CDR1 SEHNR, CDR2 FQNEAQ (reference sequence). The CDR3 is made up of 11 amino acids. The CDR3 sequence is CAQEAFNEQFF. The CDR3 DNA reads TGTGCCCAGGAGGCATTCAATGAGCAGTTCTTC. The variable domain in full, completed from reference TRBV7-9 and TRBJ2-1, reads DTGVSQNPRHKITKRGQNVTFRCDPISEHNRLYWYRQTLGQGPEFLTYFQNEAQLEKSRLLSDRFSAERPKGSFSTLEIQRTEQGDSAMYLCAQEAFNEQFFGPGTRLTVL.

The genes are TRBV28 and TRBJ2-3, with TRBD2 identical over 9 bases. This CDR3 spans 15 amino acids. The germline V gene encodes CDR1 MDHEN and CDR2 SYDVKM. After removal of 7 bases from V and 7 bases from J, the junction contained 12 bases not matched to a gene. CDR3 sequence reads: CASTSWREGLNTQYF. Here the CDR3 DNA reads TGTGCCAGCACCTCTTGGCGGGAGGGCCTGAATACGCAGTATTTT. Full variable domain (missing parts from reference TRBV28 and TRBJ2-3): DVKVTQSSRYLVKRTGEKVFLECVQDMDHENMFWYRQDPGLGLRLIYFSYDVKMKEKGDIPEGYSVSREKKERFSLILESASTNQTSMYLCASTSWREGLNTQYFGPGTRLTVL.

The chain carries TRBV5-1 and TRBJ1-3; TRBD1 is a possible D gene (5 bases). Trimming took off 0 bases at V and 1 base at J, with 17 bases between the two ends. The CDR3 sequence is 18 residues long. Germline CDR1 SGHRS, CDR2 YFSETQ. The CDR3 nucleotides read TGCGCCAGCAGCTTGGGATCTGGTGGGGGGACTTCTGGAAACACCATATATTTT. Translating gives CASSLGSGGGTSGNTIYF. Drawing the rest from reference TRBV5-1 and TRBJ1-3, the complete variable domain is KAGVTQTPRYLIKTRGQQVTLSCSPISGHRSVSWYQQTPGQGLQFLFEYFSETQRNKGNFPGRFSGRQFSNSRSEMNVSTLELGDSALYLCASSLGSGGGTSGNTIYFGEGSWLTVV.

This chain uses TRBV19 with TRBJ1-1, with D maybe TRBD1 (6 bases). The CDR3 spans 13 residues. Per germline, CDR1 LNHDA and CDR2 SQIVND (reference sequence). V lost 7 bases and J lost 4, with 13 bases in between. Written as DNA, the CDR3 is TGTGCCAGTACCCCAGGGGTGACCACTGAAGCTTTCTTT. This encodes CASTPGVTTEAFF.

The sample holds one count of this clone. The genes are TRBV13 and TRBJ1-6; tentative D call: TRBD1 (5 bases). Germline values: CDR1 PRHDT, CDR2 FYEKMQ (reference sequence). Trimming shortened V by 2 bases and J by 7 bases, and 15 bases separated the two germline ends. The CDR3 contains 16 residues. CDR3 in amino acids: CASSLTGSSLNSPLHF. Here the CDR3 DNA reads TGTGCCAGCAGCTTAACAGGCTCAAGCTTAAATTCACCCCTCCACTTT.

To note about this clone: An end of the junction does not agree with germline; a read error may underlie this. This chain connects TRBV29-1 to TRBJ1-1; 8 positions agree with TRBD1. Germline CDR1 and CDR2: SQVTM and ANQGSEA. This CDR3 has 15 residues. The chain's CDR3 is CSVGQGARTNAEAFF. The CDR3 nucleotides are TGCAGCGTTGGGCAGGGGGCGAGGACGAACGCTGAAGCTTTCTTT.

The rearrangement joins TRBV6-2 or TRBV6-3 to TRBJ1-5, with D hard to call. The CDR3 spans 11 residues. V lost 5 bases and J 11 bases, leaving 10 bases between the germline ends. In germline, CDR1 is MNHEY, CDR2 SVGEGT. CDR3 bases: TGTGCCAGCAGTGTAAGCGGGGCCCAGCATTTT. This codes for CASSVSGAQHF.

The chain joins TRBV5-1 to TRBJ2-5, with 12 bases fitting TRBD2. There are 16 residues in the CDR3. Germline values: CDR1 SGHRS, CDR2 YFSETQ. V lost 4 bases and J lost 3; bases outside the gene matches: 7. CDR3 DNA sequence: TGCGCCAGCAGCGGCGGGACTAGCGGGTTCGAAGAGACCCAGTACTTC. This translates into CASSGGTSGFEETQYF.

The CDR3 DNA reads TGTGCCACCAGCAGTGGGGACAGCTATGGCTACACCTTC. This encodes CATSSGDSYGYTF. V is TRBV15 and J is TRBJ1-2, with 7 bases that match TRBD1. CDR1 and CDR2 from the germline V gene are LNHNV and YYDKDF (reference sequence). The V segment lost 3 bases and the J segment 4 bases; nucleotides outside the gene matches: 2. This CDR3 is built from 13 residues.

The rearrangement uses TRBV27 and TRBJ1-6; D call uncertain. Trimming cost V 3 bases and J 7 bases, with 10 bases left between them. Germline lookup yields CDR1 MNHEY and CDR2 SMNVEV (reference sequence). The CDR3 runs to 14 residues. The CDR3 loop reads CASSFSLPNSPLHF. The CDR3 DNA follows: TGTGCCAGCAGTTTTTCACTTCCGAATTCACCCCTCCACTTT.

V usage is TRBV11-3 and J usage is TRBJ1-2; 9 bases are shared with TRBD1. V trimming: 5 bases; J trimming: 6 bases; junction bases outside the gene matches: 7. The CDR3 is 14 amino acids. Germline CDR1 and CDR2: SGHNT and YENEEA. CDR3 bases: TGTGCCAGCAGCCGGGGGACAGGGAGCAATGGCTACACCTTC. It encodes CASSRGTGSNGYTF.

The genes are TRBV27 and TRBJ2-3; D perhaps matches TRBD1 (6 bases). Germline CDR1 reads MNHEY; CDR2 reads SMNVEV (reference sequence). Trimming removed 6 bases from V and 2 bases from J, with 12 bases in between. The CDR3 covers 14 residues. CDR3 in DNA: TGTGCCAGCAGGGCAGGGGAGTTCACAGATACGCAGTATTTT. Its translation: CASRAGEFTDTQYF.

This chain connects TRBV5-6 to TRBJ1-3; D call uncertain. Trimming removed 3 bases at V and 0 bases at J, with 16 bases between. The CDR3 contains 17 residues. Germline V lookup: CDR1 SGHDT, CDR2 YYEEEE. This chain's CDR3 is CASSSRSQYSSGNTIYF. In DNA, the CDR3 is TGTGCCAGCAGCTCTCGCTCTCAGTACAGCTCTGGAAACACCATATATTTT.

V is TRBV11-1 and J is TRBJ2-7, with 9 bases fitting TRBD1. CDR1 and CDR2 (germline): SGHAT, FQDESV (reference sequence). The CDR3 covers 14 residues. The J segment lost 3 bases and the V segment lost 1 base, leaving 1 base of the junction unmatched. The CDR3 nucleotides are TGTGCCAGCAGCTTAGGGGACAGGGTCTACGAGCAGTACTTC. It yields the protein CASSLGDRVYEQYF.

J is TRBJ2-7 and V is TRBV11-3; 7 positions match TRBD1. Trimming cost V 1 base and J 2 bases; bases outside gene matches: 5. The germline V gene encodes CDR1 SGHNT and CDR2 YENEEA. CDR3 size: 15 residues. The CDR3 sequence is CASSLGGQIAYEQYF. The CDR3 DNA reads as TGTGCCAGCAGCTTAGGGGGACAGATCGCCTACGAGCAGTACTTC.